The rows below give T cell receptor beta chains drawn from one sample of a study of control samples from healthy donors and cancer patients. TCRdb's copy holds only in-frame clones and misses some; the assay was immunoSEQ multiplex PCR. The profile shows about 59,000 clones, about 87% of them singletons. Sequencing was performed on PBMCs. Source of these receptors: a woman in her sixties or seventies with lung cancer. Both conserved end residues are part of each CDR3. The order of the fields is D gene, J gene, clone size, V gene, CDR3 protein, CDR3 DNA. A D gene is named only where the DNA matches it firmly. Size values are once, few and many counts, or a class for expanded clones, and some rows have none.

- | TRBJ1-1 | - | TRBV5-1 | CASHMTGAGGIEAFF | TGCGCCAGCCACATGACCGGGGCCGGAGGGATTGAAGCTTTCTTT
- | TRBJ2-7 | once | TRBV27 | CASSIAPAYEQYF | TGTGCCAGCAGTATCGCCCCCGCCTACGAGCAGTACTTC
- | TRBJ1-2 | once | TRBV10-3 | CAIRGHYGYTF | TGTGCCATCAGGGGTCACTATGGCTACACCTTC
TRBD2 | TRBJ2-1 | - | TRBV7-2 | CASSPDSGGYNEQFF | TGTGCCAGCAGCCCTGACAGCGGGGGTTACAATGAGCAGTTCTTC
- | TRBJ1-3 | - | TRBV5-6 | CASSPWAVGSYTIYF | TGTGCCAGCAGCCCCTGGGCGGTAGGGAGCTACACCATATATTTT
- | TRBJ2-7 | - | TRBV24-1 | CATSDRDYRSYEQYF | TGTGCCACCAGTGATCGGGATTACCGCTCCTACGAGCAGTACTTC
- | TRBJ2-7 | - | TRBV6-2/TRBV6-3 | CASSDPSGDFTYEQYF | TGTGCCAGCAGTGACCCATCTGGGGACTTTACCTACGAGCAGTACTTC
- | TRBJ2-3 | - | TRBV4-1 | CASSSQGPPSTDTQYF | TGCGCCAGCAGCTCCCAGGGACCACCTAGCACAGATACGCAGTATTTT
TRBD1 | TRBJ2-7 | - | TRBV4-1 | CASSSQQGAIPSNEQYF | TGCGCCAGCAGCTCCCAGCAGGGGGCCATTCCTTCAAACGAGCAGTACTTC
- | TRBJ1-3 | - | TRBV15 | CATSRGGENTIYF | TGTGCCACCAGCAGAGGAGGGGAGAACACCATATATTTT
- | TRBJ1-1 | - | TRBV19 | CASSANAVNTEAFF | TGTGCCAGTAGTGCCAACGCAGTAAACACTGAAGCTTTCTTT
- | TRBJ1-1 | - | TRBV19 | CASSSGQWWGFDF | TGTGCCAGTAGTTCGGGACAATGGTGGGGGTTTGACTTT
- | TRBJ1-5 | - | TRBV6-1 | CASSVRGSTRNQPQHF | TGTGCCAGCAGTGTACGCGGGTCTACAAGGAATCAGCCCCAGCATTTT
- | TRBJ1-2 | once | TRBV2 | CASSVGNYGYTF | TGTGCCAGCAGTGTCGGTAACTATGGCTACACCTTC
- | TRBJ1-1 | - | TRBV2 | CASSTEMNTEAFF | TGTGCCAGCAGTACAGAGATGAACACTGAAGCTTTCTTT
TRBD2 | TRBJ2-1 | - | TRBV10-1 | CASSGRLAGAGEQFF | TGCGCCAGCAGTGGGCGACTAGCGGGAGCCGGTGAGCAGTTCTTC
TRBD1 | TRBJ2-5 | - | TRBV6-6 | CASSRRDREVMAGVETQYF | TGTGCCAGCAGTCGCCGGGACAGGGAGGTGATGGCGGGGGTGGAGACCCAGTACTTC
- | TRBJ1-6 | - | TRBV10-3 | CAISESPGRMDSPLHF | TGTGCCATCAGTGAGTCTCCGGGAAGGATGGATTCACCCCTCCACTTT
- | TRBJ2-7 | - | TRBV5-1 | CASSEGAGLPYEQYF | TGCGCCAGCTCAGAGGGTGCGGGTTTACCCTACGAGCAGTACTTC
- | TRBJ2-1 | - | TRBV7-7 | CASSQTGPRTGGEQFF | TGTGCCAGCAGTCAAACAGGGCCTAGGACGGGCGGTGAGCAGTTCTTC
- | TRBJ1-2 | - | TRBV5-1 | CASSLTQGGEDGYTF | TGCGCCAGCAGCTTGACTCAGGGCGGGGAGGATGGCTACACCTTC
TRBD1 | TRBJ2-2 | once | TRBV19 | CASSSRGGRGTTGELFF | TGTGCCAGTAGTTCGCGAGGCGGCAGGGGGACCACCGGGGAGCTGTTTTTT
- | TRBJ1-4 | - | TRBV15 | CATSRGATNEKLFF | TGTGCCACCAGCAGAGGAGCAACTAATGAAAAACTGTTTTTT
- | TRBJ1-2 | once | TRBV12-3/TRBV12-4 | CASSFEGSGGYTF | TGTGCCAGCAGTTTTGAGGGCTCGGGGGGCTACACCTTC
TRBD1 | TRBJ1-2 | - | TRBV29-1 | CSVEGDRGLGYGYTF | TGCAGCGTTGAAGGTGACAGGGGGCTCGGCTATGGCTACACCTTC
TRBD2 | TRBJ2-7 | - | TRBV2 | CASSEPYRASGLSYEQYF | TGTGCCAGCAGTGAACCATACAGAGCTAGCGGCCTCTCCTACGAGCAGTACTTC
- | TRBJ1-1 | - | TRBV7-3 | CASSLGGRLDTEAFF | TGTGCCAGCAGCTTAGGTGGACGCTTAGACACTGAAGCTTTCTTT
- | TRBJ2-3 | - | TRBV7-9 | CASSFEGRTDTQYF | TGTGCCAGCAGCTTTGAAGGGCGCACAGATACGCAGTATTTT
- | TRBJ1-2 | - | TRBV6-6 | CASSDGLGNYGYTF | TGTGCCAGCAGTGACGGACTGGGTAACTATGGCTACACCTTC
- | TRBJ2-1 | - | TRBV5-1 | CASSLGGTRSYNEQFF | TGCGCCAGCAGCTTGGGGGGGACCCGCTCCTACAATGAGCAGTTCTTC
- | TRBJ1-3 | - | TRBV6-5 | CASSYGPGNTIYF | TGTGCCAGCAGTTACGGTCCCGGAAACACCATATATTTT
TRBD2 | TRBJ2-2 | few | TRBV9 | CASSRWGGNTGELFF | TGTGCCAGCTCCCGGTGGGGGGGAAACACCGGGGAGCTGTTTTTT
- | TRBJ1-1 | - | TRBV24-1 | CATSESRRGNTEAFF | TGTGCCACCAGTGAATCCCGCCGGGGGAACACTGAAGCTTTCTTT
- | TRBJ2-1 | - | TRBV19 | CASSGARGDYNEQFF | TGTGCCAGTAGTGGGGCCAGGGGGGACTACAATGAGCAGTTCTTC
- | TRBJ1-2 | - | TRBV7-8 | CASSLGTGYGYTF | TGTGCCAGCAGCTTAGGTACAGGGTATGGCTACACCTTC
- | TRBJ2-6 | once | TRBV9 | CASSVELPGANVLTF | TGTGCCAGCAGCGTAGAGCTACCTGGGGCCAACGTCCTGACTTTC
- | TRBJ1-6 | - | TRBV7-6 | CASSLRDNNSPLHF | TGTGCCAGCAGCTTAAGGGACAATAATTCACCCCTCCACTTT
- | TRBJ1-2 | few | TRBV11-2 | CASSLDRNYGYTF | TGTGCCAGCAGCTTAGATCGGAACTATGGCTACACCTTC
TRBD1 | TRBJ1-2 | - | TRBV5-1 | CASSLAGTGGEGYTF | TGCGCCAGCAGCTTGGCCGGGACAGGGGGCGAGGGCTACACCTTC
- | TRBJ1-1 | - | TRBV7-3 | CASSFALNTEAFF | TGTGCCAGCAGCTTCGCCCTGAACACTGAAGCTTTCTTT
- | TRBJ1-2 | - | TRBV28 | CASSLSPGVEANYGYTF | TGTGCCAGCAGTTTAAGTCCAGGGGTAGAAGCTAACTATGGCTACACCTTC
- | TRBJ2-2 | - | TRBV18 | CASSPQGVTGELFF | TGTGCCAGCTCACCACAGGGCGTCACCGGGGAGCTGTTTTTT
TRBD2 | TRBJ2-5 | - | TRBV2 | CASKPGTSRETQYF | TGTGCCAGCAAACCCGGGACTAGCAGAGAGACCCAGTACTTC
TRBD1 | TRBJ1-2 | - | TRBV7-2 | CASSARQGPSGYTF | TGTGCCAGCAGCGCTCGACAGGGGCCGAGTGGCTACACCTTC
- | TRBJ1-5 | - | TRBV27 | CASSLRGSYQPQHF | TGTGCCAGCAGTTTAAGGGGCAGCTATCAGCCCCAGCATTTT
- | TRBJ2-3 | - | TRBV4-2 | CASSQGAGLFSTDTQYF | TGTGCCAGCAGCCAAGGGGCAGGGCTCTTCTCCACAGATACGCAGTATTTT
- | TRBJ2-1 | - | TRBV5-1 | CASSPTGTTGEQFF | TGCGCCAGCAGCCCTACCGGGACCACCGGTGAGCAGTTCTTC
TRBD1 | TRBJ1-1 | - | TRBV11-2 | CASSPRGGQGNTEAFF | TGTGCCAGCAGCCCTAGGGGGGGACAGGGGAACACTGAAGCTTTCTTT
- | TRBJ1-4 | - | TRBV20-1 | CSASPRGITNEKLFF | TGCAGTGCTAGTCCGCGGGGAATAACTAATGAAAAACTGTTTTTT
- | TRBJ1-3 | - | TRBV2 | CASSGRGYFGNTIYF | TGTGCCAGCAGTGGAAGGGGTTATTTCGGAAACACCATATATTTT
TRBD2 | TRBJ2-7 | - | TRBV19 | CASRTGLGYEQYF | TGTGCCAGTAGGACGGGACTAGGCTACGAGCAGTACTTC
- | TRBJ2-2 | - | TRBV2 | CASSERQATTGELFF | TGTGCCAGCAGCGAAAGACAGGCCACTACCGGGGAGCTGTTTTTT
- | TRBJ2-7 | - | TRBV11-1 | CASSFRGRGYEQYF | TGTGCCAGCAGCTTTAGGGGGAGAGGGTACGAGCAGTACTTC
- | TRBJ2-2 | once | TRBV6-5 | CASREGPNTGELFF | TGTGCCAGCAGAGAGGGGCCGAACACCGGGGAGCTGTTTTTT
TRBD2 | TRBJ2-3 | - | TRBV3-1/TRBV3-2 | CASSLLAGGRGDTQYF | TGTGCCAGCAGCCTACTAGCGGGAGGGCGAGGAGATACGCAGTATTTT